This is a list of T cell receptor beta chains from one sample in a study of T-cell memory formation after mild COVID-19. TCRdb used MiXCR to reprocess the 5' RACE reads, holding one entry per CDR3 protein. This table has 500,000 to 600,000 distinct CDR3 sequences, approximately 18% appearing once. The material sequenced was PBMCs or a T cell subset sorted from them (not recorded which). Receptors were obtained from an adult woman who had mild COVID-19 (a few samples of this study predate the infection). Cell type and time point are not known. The CDR3 runs from the conserved cysteine through the conserved F or W. The D gene is left open where the match is weak. The size entry is marked missing in some rows and otherwise reads once, few, many or a size class.

J gene | clone size | D gene | V gene | CDR3 DNA | CDR3 protein
TRBJ2-7 | few | - | TRBV24-1 | TGTGCCACCAGTGATGCGAAGGGAGAGCAGTACTTC | CATSDAKGEQYF
TRBJ1-5 | - | - | TRBV2 | TGTGCCAGCAAAAAGGAGGAATATAGCAATCAGCCCCAGCATTTT | CASKKEEYSNQPQHF
TRBJ2-5 | - | - | TRBV18 | TGTGCCAGCTCACCAATCCAGCCGGGGAAGGAAGAGACCCAGTACTTC | CASSPIQPGKEETQYF
TRBJ2-7 | few | - | TRBV27 | TGTGCCAGCAGCAAATCGGGACGGCAGTGGTGGGAGCAGTACTTC | CASSKSGRQWWEQYF
TRBJ2-1 | - | - | TRBV7-9 | TGTGCCAGCAGCTCGGCCGTCACCGGGACGACGTACAATGAGCAGTTCTTC | CASSSAVTGTTYNEQFF
TRBJ1-4 | few | TRBD1 | TRBV7-6 | TGTGCCAGCAGCCGTAACAGGGGGCTGAATGAAAAACTGTTTTTT | CASSRNRGLNEKLFF
TRBJ2-1 | few | TRBD2 | TRBV24-1 | TGTGCCACCAGTGATGCGGGAGGAAATATAGATGAGCAGTTCTTC | CATSDAGGNIDEQFF
TRBJ2-3 | - | - | TRBV20-1 | TGCAGTGCTAGAGGCCCCGTGGGTCTCGAGTCGGATACGCAGTATTTT | CSARGPVGLESDTQYF
TRBJ1-2 | - | TRBD1 | TRBV3-1 | TGTGCCAGCAGCGAGTCCACAGGGGACTATGGCTACACCTTC | CASSESTGDYGYTF
TRBJ2-7 | - | - | TRBV2 | TGTGCCAGCAGTGAACAACCGATGAGCTCCTACGAGCAGTACTTC | CASSEQPMSSYEQYF
TRBJ2-2 | - | - | TRBV9 | TGTGCCAGCAGCCCCTCCGTCACCGGGGAGCTGTTTTTT | CASSPSVTGELFF
TRBJ1-1 | many | - | TRBV7-3 | TGTGCCAGCAGCTCCGTGGTAGGGGACACTGAAGCTTTCTTT | CASSSVVGDTEAFF
TRBJ2-7 | few | TRBD2 | TRBV7-2 | TGTGCCAGCAGCTCGGGGCGGACTAGCGGGAGAAACGAGCAGTACTTC | CASSSGRTSGRNEQYF
TRBJ2-1 | few | TRBD2 | TRBV20-1 | TGCAGTGCTCCTAGCGGGAGCTCCTACAATGAGCAGTTCTTC | CSAPSGSSYNEQFF
TRBJ2-1 | - | - | TRBV7-2 | TGTGCCAGCAGCGTCGACTACCGCTTCTACAATGAGCAGTTCTTC | CASSVDYRFYNEQFF
TRBJ2-4 | few | - | TRBV29-1 | TGCAGCGTTGATGGACAGAAAAACATTCAGTACTTC | CSVDGQKNIQYF
TRBJ2-7 | few | TRBD2 | TRBV18 | TGTGCCAGCTCACCACCAGGGACTAGCGTCCCCTACGAGCAGTACTTC | CASSPPGTSVPYEQYF
TRBJ2-7 | few | TRBD1 | TRBV15 | TGTGCCACCAGCAGAGATGGGACAGGAACCTACGAGCAGTACTTC | CATSRDGTGTYEQYF
TRBJ2-1 | many | - | TRBV5-1 | TGCGCCAGCAGTAGGGGGGCAAGCTCCTACAATGAGCAGTTCTTC | CASSRGASSYNEQFF
TRBJ2-5 | few | - | TRBV4-1 | TGCGCCAGCAGCCAAGAGACTAGTTATCAGGGGACCCAGTACTTC | CASSQETSYQGTQYF
TRBJ2-7 | many | - | TRBV12-3/TRBV12-4 | TGTGCCAGCAGTTTTCCAGGCAGGGGAAGTCGCGAGCAGTACTTC | CASSFPGRGSREQYF
TRBJ2-1 | few | TRBD2 | TRBV2 | TGTGCCAGCGGGGACTACACCTACAATGAGCAGTTCTTC | CASGDYTYNEQFF
TRBJ1-2 | - | - | TRBV6-5 | TGTGCCAGCAGCCTCAATTCGTCCCCGCTTGGCTACACCTTC | CASSLNSSPLGYTF
TRBJ2-1 | - | TRBD2 | TRBV9 | TGTGCCAGCAGCGTAGGGAGCGCTGGTGCGGGGGGCCCCTACAATGAGCAGTTCTTC | CASSVGSAGAGGPYNEQFF
TRBJ2-3 | few | - | TRBV7-2 | TGTGCCAGCAGCGGGGAGCGCCGCGCAGATACGCAGTATTTT | CASSGERRADTQYF
TRBJ1-5 | - | - | TRBV20-1 | TGCAGTGCTAGAGATCGGGCAGAGATTAGCAATCAGCCCCAGCATTTT | CSARDRAEISNQPQHF